This T cell receptor beta chain is drawn from a study of blood T cell repertoires in COVID-19. Sequencing used immunoSEQ multiplex PCR; TCRdb keeps in-frame clones, though not all of them. In the table there are about 310,000 clones, just under 90% of which are singletons. Losses at the gene ends were 2 bases for V and 8 bases for J; bases not matched to a gene: 8. There are 14 residues in the CDR3. Germline CDR1 is KGHSH and CDR2 is LQKENI. Recruitment covered 25 or so US areas and drew participants whose ages spanned roughly 18 to 100 years. Participant reports of clinical history set cohort assignment.

The material sequenced was PBMCs or T cells enriched from blood (not recorded which). The J gene is TRBJ1-1, the V gene TRBV18, with 7 bases matching TRBD1. The receptor comes from a woman aged 25 to 39 who had recovered from COVID-19. This chain's CDR3 is CASSPGYQGGEAFF. As DNA, the CDR3 is TGTGCCAGCTCACCAGGCTATCAGGGGGGAGAAGCTTTCTTT.